Each of the 14 T cell receptor beta chains below was sequenced from the same sample in a study of T cells in Graves' hyperthyroidism and ophthalmopathy. Amplified TCR beta CDR3 regions derived from RNA transcripts. First-round RT-PCR targeting the TCR CDR3 was performed with the HTBI primer set. MiXCR, applied by TCRdb to the multiplex PCR reads, yields one record per CDR3 protein. This table holds 500,000 to 600,000 distinct CDR3 sequences, roughly a sixth found once. Sequencing input: blood. These receptors were obtained from a woman between 18 and 29 years old with Graves' hyperthyroidism.

The V and J genes are TRBV20-1 and TRBJ2-7; D not certain. Germline CDR1 is DFQATT and CDR2 is SNEGSKA (reference sequence). Deletions cut 3 bases from V and 4 bases from J, with 13 bases between. The CDR3 covers 13 residues. The CDR3 reads CSARVRPNYEQYF. For the CDR3, the DNA is TGCAGTGCTAGGGTCCGGCCTAATTACGAGCAGTACTTC.

The rearrangement links TRBV28 to TRBJ1-2, with D tentatively TRBD1 (6 bases). The germline V gene has CDR1 MDHEN and CDR2 SYDVKM. Trimming took off 10 bases at V and 4 bases at J, with 16 bases between the two ends. The CDR3 totals 13 residues. CDR3 sequence reads: CATQGRASYGYTF. CDR3 nucleotides: TGTGCCACCCAGGGGAGGGCGAGCTATGGCTACACCTTC.

The gene calls are TRBV2 and TRBJ1-2, with 8 positions matching TRBD1. The CDR3 covers 13 residues. V lost 7 bases to trimming and J lost 0 bases; unmatched junction nucleotides: 1. Germline CDR1 is SNHLY and CDR2 is FYNNEI. The CDR3 sequence is CASKQGANYGYTF. The CDR3 DNA is TGTGCCAGCAAACAGGGGGCTAACTATGGCTACACCTTC.

The chain links TRBV20-1 to TRBJ1-3, with no clear D. This CDR3 spans 13 amino acids. Germline CDR1 reads DFQATT; CDR2 reads SNEGSKA (reference sequence). The V and J ends lost 5 bases and 4 bases respectively, with 12 bases between them. In DNA form, the CDR3 reads TGCAGTGCTCGTCGGCCCCGAGGAAACACCATATATTTT. It translates to CSARRPRGNTIYF.

The sample holds many counts of this clonotype. The genes are TRBV6-5 and TRBJ2-3; TRBD2 aligns across 9 bases. The length of the CDR3 is 17 residues. V shed 0 bases, J shed 0 bases, and the junction held 4 bases outside the gene matches. Germline values: CDR1 MNHEY, CDR2 SVGAGI. In DNA form, the CDR3 reads TGTGCCAGCAGTTACTCGAAACTAGCGGGTAGCACAGATACGCAGTATTTT. As protein: CASSYSKLAGSTDTQYF.

This clonotype was picked up a small number of times. The gene calls are TRBV7-2 and TRBJ1-5; D gene unclear. The germline V and J ends were trimmed by 1 base and 3 bases, with 13 bases remaining between them. The CDR3 length is 16 residues. From germline, CDR1 is SGHTA and CDR2 FQGNSA. The CDR3 protein is CASSLDGGVANQPQHF. The CDR3 nucleotides read TGTGCCAGCAGCTTAGATGGCGGGGTAGCCAATCAGCCCCAGCATTTT.

This clonotype was counted at least ten times. The chain links TRBV6-2 or TRBV6-3 to TRBJ1-5, with 9 bases identical to TRBD1. Looked up from germline, CDR1 is MNHEY and CDR2 is SVGEGT. This CDR3 is 16 amino acids long. V lost 6 bases and J lost 1; bases outside the gene matches: 7. The CDR3 region is CASSPNRGRSNQPQHF. DNA of the CDR3: TGTGCCAGCAGCCCAAACAGGGGGCGCAGCAATCAGCCCCAGCATTTT.

The sample holds a few counts of this clonotype. The chain carries TRBV9 and TRBJ1-2; D gene ambiguous. Germline V gene sequence: CDR1 SGDLS, CDR2 YYNGEE. The V and J ends lost 4 bases and 0 bases respectively, with 13 bases between them. This CDR3 has 15 amino acids. The CDR3 is CASSSLGAANYGYTF. For the CDR3, the DNA is TGTGCCAGCAGCTCCTTGGGTGCCGCTAACTATGGCTACACCTTC.

This clonotype was detected many times. The gene calls are TRBV5-1 and TRBJ1-2, with D hard to call. The CDR3 contains 13 residues. Per germline, CDR1 SGHRS and CDR2 YFSETQ. V was pared by 0 bases and J by 4 bases, with 7 bases between. Here the CDR3 DNA reads TGCGCCAGCAGCTTGGACGGGGTCTATGGCTACACCTTC. Translated, it gives CASSLDGVYGYTF.

Only a few counts were recorded for this clonotype. The chain couples TRBV12-5 to TRBJ1-6; a possible D gene is TRBD1 (5 bases). Germline loops: CDR1 LGHNT, CDR2 FRNRAP. The V and J ends lost 3 bases and 1 base respectively, with 16 bases between them. This CDR3 contains 18 residues. The CDR3 DNA follows: TGTGCTAGTGGTTTTTTTGGACGGGGCCTATCCTATAATTCACCCCTCCACTTT. Translating gives CASGFFGRGLSYNSPLHF.

To note about this clonotype: A much more abundant neighbour one base away suggests this may be a read error. This chain uses TRBV7-9 with TRBJ2-7, with D possibly being TRBD1 (5 bases). Germline-derived CDR1 and CDR2 are SEHNR and FQNEAQ (reference sequence). Deletions cut 0 bases from V and 4 bases from J, with 7 bases between. CDR3 length: 13 amino acids. The CDR3 coding sequence is TGTGCCAGCAGCTTAGCCAGGGTATACGAGCAGTACTTC. Its protein is CASSLARVYEQYF.

This clonotype was observed many times. The rearrangement joins TRBV7-9 to TRBJ2-1; D call uncertain. The germline V and J ends were trimmed by 0 bases and 8 bases, with 14 bases remaining between them. Germline V gene sequence: CDR1 SEHNR, CDR2 FQNEAQ (reference sequence). The CDR3 runs 15 residues. CDR3 region: CASSLAFYYLDEQFF. The CDR3 bases are TGTGCCAGCAGCTTAGCGTTTTACTACCTCGATGAGCAGTTCTTC.

Ten or more counts support this clonotype. This chain links TRBV12-3 or TRBV12-4 with TRBJ1-1; tentatively, D is TRBD1 (6 bases). The CDR3 runs to 14 residues. Trimming pared 7 bases from V and 1 base from J, leaving 13 bases between. CDR3 sequence reads: CASTQGQSNTEAFF. As DNA, the CDR3 is TGTGCCAGCACTCAGGGACAATCGAACACTGAAGCTTTCTTT.

This clonotype was seen only a few times. The V call is TRBV20-1, the J call TRBJ2-7, with 13 nucleotides matching TRBD2. V lost 5 bases, J lost 6 bases, and 7 bases stayed unmatched. CDR1 DFQATT and CDR2 SNEGSKA come from the germline V gene (reference sequence). There are 14 residues in the CDR3. The CDR3 reads CSAYRLAGGTEQYF. The CDR3 DNA sequence: TGCAGTGCTTATCGACTAGCGGGAGGAACCGAGCAGTACTTC.